This T cell receptor (beta chain) was observed in a study of blood T cells in healthy people across ages. The CDR3 length is 15 residues. V lost 1 base and J lost 5; bases outside the gene matches: 7. Comments on this clonotype: Its antigen is as yet unknown.

Study-wide results and limits: PBMCs were not sorted, which prevented a conclusive comparison of naive versus antigen-experienced cells. Both higher diversity and more naive CD4+ cells marked long-lived donors when set against aged donors.

A J-beta primer mix and a sample-barcoded 5' primer were used in a second PCR of about 7 to 11 cycles. TCRdb reanalysed the 5' RACE reads using MiXCR and keeps one entry per CDR3 protein. Of around 1,700,000 distinct CDR3 sequences listed, about 30% are singletons. The sequence was collected from a young woman in good health. The chain employs TRBV12-3 or TRBV12-4 and TRBJ2-5; 7 nucleotides align to TRBD2. The specimen sequenced was blood. CDR3 protein: CASSLGGEGWETQYF. The CDR3 coding sequence is TGTGCCAGCAGTTTAGGAGGGGAGGGCTGGGAGACCCAGTACTTC.